The next 15 T cell receptor beta chains were all read from a single sample in a study of T cell responses to AZD1222 COVID-19 vaccine (dated by TCRdb to the early 2020s). Sample time point, as interpreted from the label and publication: baseline before first vaccination. The treatment or condition label on this specimen signifies: meningococcal conjugate vaccine given as trial control. The protocol used for the library was the immunoSEQ multiplex PCR assay. This is the immuneACCESS table as TCRdb keeps it, with only in-frame sequences that have V and J called. A part of the clones is gone; compared with another copy, unresolved V genes explain less than half, and the rest is unexplained. The sample table lists fewer than 200,000 clones, 92% of them with a count of one. Clones ranked in the top ten supply around 4.4% of the sample. The material sequenced was peripheral blood, taken on day 0 of MenACWY control vaccination. The receptor source for this set is an adult in good health.

This rearrangement joins TRBV15 to TRBJ1-3; no clear D gene. This CDR3 is 15 amino acids long. CDR1 LNHNV and CDR2 YYDKDF come from the germline V gene (reference sequence). V was trimmed by 0 bases and J by 4 bases, leaving 10 bases between them. CDR3: CATSRDQGSGNTIYF. CDR3 nucleotides: TGTGCCACCAGCAGAGATCAAGGGTCGGGAAACACCATATATTTT.

The J gene is TRBJ2-1, the V gene TRBV6-5; tentatively, D is TRBD1 or TRBD2 (5 bases each). The CDR3 runs to 15 residues. Germline assignment: CDR1 MNHEY and CDR2 SVGAGI. The germline V and J ends were trimmed by 5 bases and 6 bases, with 17 bases remaining between them. CDR3 protein: CASSRSGPVLNEQFF. Written as DNA, the CDR3 is TGTGCCAGCAGTCGCTCGGGACCGGTTCTCAATGAGCAGTTCTTC.

The chain employs TRBV7-2 and TRBJ1-4; TRBD1 is a possible D gene (5 bases). This CDR3 has 13 residues. Looked up from germline, CDR1 is SGHTA and CDR2 is FQGNSA. Trimming shortened V by 5 bases and J by 8 bases, and 12 bases separated the two germline ends. The CDR3 nucleotides are TGTGCCAGCAGCCTGGGGGGGGTAGAAAAACTGTTTTTT. Amino acid sequence: CASSLGGVEKLFF.

The J gene is TRBJ2-7, the V gene TRBV5-4; D not resolved. Per the germline V gene, CDR1 is SGHNT and CDR2 is YYREEE (reference sequence). The CDR3 has 14 amino acids. The V gene lost 4 bases and the J gene lost 2 bases, with 13 bases spanning the gap. CDR3 in DNA: TGTGCCAGCAGCCCCGGAAGACCCGCCTACGAGCAGTACTTC. This translates into CASSPGRPAYEQYF. Complete variable domain (other parts from reference TRBV5-4 and TRBJ2-7): ETGVTQSPTHLIKTRGQQVTLRCSSQSGHNTVSWYQQALGQGPQFIFQYYREEENGRGNFPPRFSGLQFPNYSSELNVNALELDDSALYLCASSPGRPAYEQYFGPGTRLTVT.

This chain joins TRBV11-1 and TRBJ1-2; 10 bases line up with TRBD1. CDR1 is SGHAT, CDR2 FQDESV, per germline (reference sequence). The ends lost 1 base at V and 7 bases at J; junction bases unmatched: 3. The CDR3 covers 14 residues. CDR3 amino acids: CASSLGDRGRGYTF. CDR3 nucleotide sequence: TGTGCCAGCAGCTTAGGGGACAGGGGCCGTGGCTACACCTTC.

The chain employs TRBV27 and TRBJ2-7; 8 bases are shared with TRBD1. The CDR3 runs 15 residues. The J segment lost 0 bases and the V segment lost 6 bases, leaving 7 bases of the junction unmatched. Germline assignment: CDR1 MNHEY and CDR2 SMNVEV (reference sequence). The CDR3 nucleotides are TGTGCCAGCAGACGGACGGACAGGGCCTCCTACGAGCAGTACTTC. This encodes CASRRTDRASYEQYF.

V gene TRBV10-3 combines with J gene TRBJ1-6, with unresolved D. Germline CDR1 is ENHRY and CDR2 is SYGVKD. Trimming removed 6 bases at V and 7 bases at J, with 10 bases between. CDR3 length: 13 residues. Here the CDR3 reads CAIRVDRNSPLHF. CDR3 DNA sequence: TGTGCCATCAGGGTCGATCGCAATTCACCCCTCCACTTT.

The chain has TRBV27 and TRBJ1-3; D ambiguous. The CDR3 has 14 amino acids. CDR1 is MNHEY, CDR2 SMNVEV, per germline (reference sequence). V shed 3 bases and J shed 1 base, with 7 bases lying between them. CDR3 nucleotide sequence: TGTGCCAGCAGTTTGTCGGGATCTGGAAACACCATATATTTT. This sequence encodes CASSLSGSGNTIYF.

V and J are TRBV7-2 and TRBJ2-7; 10 bases agree with TRBD2. Germline V gene data show CDR1 as SGHTA and CDR2 as FQGNSA. This CDR3 spans 17 amino acids. The trim removed 4 bases at V and 7 bases at J, leaving 16 bases unmatched. The CDR3 here is CASSSLVGLAGAGEQYF. The CDR3 nucleotides read TGTGCCAGCAGCTCGCTCGTCGGTCTAGCGGGGGCAGGGGAGCAGTACTTC.

The CDR3 bases are TGTGCCAGCAGTGAATCCCCCCCGGGACCCCAGGGCGAGCAGTACTTC. Its protein product is CASSESPPGPQGEQYF. The chain combines TRBV25-1 with TRBJ2-7; the D call may be TRBD1 or TRBD2 (5 bases each). The germline V gene has CDR1 MGHDK and CDR2 SYGVNS. CDR3 length: 16 residues. Trimming took off 1 base at V and 6 bases at J, with 19 bases between the two ends.

This clone was counted a few times. The genes are TRBV7-3 and TRBJ2-1; 8 positions agree with TRBD2. CDR3 length equals 15 residues. J was trimmed by 5 bases and V by 1 base; bases with no gene match: 4. The germline V gene encodes CDR1 SGHTA and CDR2 FQGTGA. For the CDR3, the DNA is TGTGCCAGCAGCTTAAGCGGGAGGAACAACAATGAGCAGTTCTTC. Translation gives CASSLSGRNNNEQFF. The whole variable domain, filled in from reference TRBV7-3 and TRBJ2-1, reads GAGVSQTPSNKVTEKGKYVELRCDPISGHTALYWYRQSLGQGPEFLIYFQGTGAADDSGLPNDRFFAVRPEGSVSTLKIQRTERGDSAVYLCASSLSGRNNNEQFFGPGTRLTVL.

Here the CDR3 DNA reads TGTGCCAGCAGTCCTACAGGGGTGAATTCACCCCTCCACTTT. Translation gives CASSPTGVNSPLHF. This rearrangement joins TRBV7-9 to TRBJ1-6; TRBD1 matches at 7 bases. The CDR3 sequence is 14 residues long. The V and J ends lost 6 bases and 7 bases, in that order; junction bases with no gene match: 6. The germline gives CDR1 SEHNR, CDR2 FQNEAQ (reference sequence).

The chain combines TRBV6-5 with TRBJ1-6; D remains unclear. The V gene lost 9 bases and the J gene lost 8 bases, with 14 bases spanning the gap. The CDR3 is 13 amino acids. The germline gives CDR1 MNHEY, CDR2 SVGAGI. In DNA, the CDR3 is TGTGCCAGTAATCTTGACGGAGATTCACCCCTCCACTTT. This translates into CASNLDGDSPLHF.

This chain links TRBV3-1 (or the pseudogene TRBV3-2) with TRBJ1-2; 9 bases are shared with TRBD1. J lost 3 bases, V lost 4 bases, and 6 bases had no gene match. This CDR3 is built from 15 residues. Germline loops: CDR1 LGHDT, CDR2 YNNKEL (reference sequence). CDR3 DNA: TGTGCCAGCAGCCCCCGGACAGGGGTGGACTATGGCTACACCTTC. This sequence encodes CASSPRTGVDYGYTF.

The chain recombines TRBV12-5 with TRBJ1-2; D is unresolved. Trimming cost V 1 base and J 5 bases, with 14 bases left between them. The CDR3 sequence is 15 residues long. Germline assignment: CDR1 LGHNT and CDR2 FRNRAP. CDR3 protein: CASGLATRPLYGYTF. The DNA for the CDR3 is TGTGCTAGTGGTTTGGCCACCCGGCCTTTGTATGGCTACACCTTC.